Presented here are 10 T cell receptor beta chains from one specimen sequenced in a study of shared clonotypes between healthy human individuals. This table comes from immunoSEQ multiplex PCR, and its TCRdb copy is limited to in-frame clones, with some not included. The sample has some 2,100,000 clones, roughly 95% seen once. Material: naive CD4+ T cells sorted from blood. Stated subset: CD45RA+ positively selected. The receptors originated from a man in his late teens or twenties in good health.

DNA for the CDR3: TGTGCCAGCAGTCCAGCGGGACAGCGAGCTAACTATGGCTACACCTTC. It specifies CASSPAGQRANYGYTF. The gene calls are TRBV27 and TRBJ1-2, with 7 positions matching TRBD1. CDR3 length: 16 residues. Germline V gives CDR1 MNHEY, CDR2 SMNVEV (reference sequence). The V gene end was trimmed by 5 bases and the J gene end by 0 bases; junction bases not matched to a gene: 9.

To note about this clone: Other nucleotide sequences in the sample specify the same CDR3. The rearrangement joins TRBV7-9 to TRBJ2-7, with 9 nucleotides matching TRBD2. The CDR3 spans 14 residues. CDR1 SEHNR and CDR2 FQNEAQ come from the germline V gene (reference sequence). Unmatched junction bases numbered 3, after V lost 5 bases and J lost 1 base. The CDR3 protein is CASSPSGGSYEQYF. The CDR3 region has the DNA TGTGCCAGCAGCCCCAGCGGGGGGTCCTACGAGCAGTACTTC.

The chain joins TRBV25-1 to TRBJ1-1; D is uncertain. This CDR3 spans 11 amino acids. Trimming took 6 bases from V and 1 from J, leaving 3 bases between them. Germline CDR1 and CDR2: MGHDK and SYGVNS. The CDR3 region is CASSQNTEAFF. CDR3 nucleotide sequence: TGTGCCAGCAGCCAGAACACTGAAGCTTTCTTT.

Remarks on this clone: Other DNA sequences in the same sample also yield this CDR3. The rearrangement links TRBV5-1 to TRBJ1-1, with 8 nucleotides matching TRBD1. The V gene's germline CDR1 is SGHRS and CDR2 YFSETQ. With 3 bases clipped from V and 1 base from J, the junction kept 2 bases outside the gene matches. CDR3 size: 14 residues. This CDR3 reads CASSSGGGNTEAFF. In nucleotides, the CDR3 is TGCGCCAGCAGCTCAGGGGGCGGGAACACTGAAGCTTTCTTT.

Of note for this clone: At the DNA level, this CDR3 is encoded by other sequences in the same sample as well. The CDR3 DNA is TGTGCCAGCAGTTACTCGATTGGCACAGATACGCAGTATTTT. Translation gives CASSYSIGTDTQYF. The rearrangement uses TRBV6-5 and TRBJ2-3; no clear D. The CDR3 runs 14 residues. Germline-derived CDR1 and CDR2 are MNHEY and SVGAGI. Trimming pared 0 bases from V and 1 base from J, leaving 5 bases between.

This chain joins TRBV5-1 and TRBJ1-5, with D tentatively TRBD1 (6 bases). V was clipped by 4 bases and J by 0 bases, with 11 bases between them. CDR3 length equals 15 residues. CDR1 SGHRS and CDR2 YFSETQ come from the germline V gene. Here the CDR3 reads CASSPRGGSNQPQHF. CDR3 DNA sequence: TGCGCCAGCAGCCCTCGAGGGGGTAGCAATCAGCCCCAGCATTTT.

The genes are TRBV13 and TRBJ1-2; D may be TRBD1 (5 bases). There are 13 residues in the CDR3. The V end was cut by 7 bases, the J end by 8 bases, with 17 bases between. In germline, CDR1 is PRHDT, CDR2 FYEKMQ (reference sequence). In DNA form, the CDR3 reads TGTGCCAGCACGATCACAGGTTCCGAGGGCTACACCTTC. This encodes CASTITGSEGYTF.

The chain uses TRBV28 and TRBJ1-5; D is undetermined. Trimming removed 3 bases from V and 2 bases from J, with 17 bases in between. CDR1 and CDR2 (germline): MDHEN, SYDVKM. CDR3 length: 17 amino acids. The DNA of the CDR3 is TGTGCCAGCAGTTTGGGAAGGAAAATTGAGGGCAATCAGCCCCAGCATTTT. This sequence encodes CASSLGRKIEGNQPQHF.

The chain has TRBV18 and TRBJ2-5, with 8 nucleotides matching TRBD2. The CDR3 has 16 residues. Per germline, CDR1 KGHSH and CDR2 LQKENI. J lost 2 bases, V lost 0 bases, and 5 bases had no gene match. CDR3 in amino acids: CASSPPARGAQETQYF. The CDR3 DNA follows: TGTGCCAGCTCACCACCTGCGCGGGGGGCTCAAGAGACCCAGTACTTC.

This clone turned up a few times. Other DNA sequences in this sample translate to the same CDR3. The V call is TRBV27, the J call TRBJ1-5; D unclear. The V gene lost 2 bases and the J gene lost 1 base, with 3 bases spanning the gap. The CDR3 covers 13 residues. Germline-derived CDR1 and CDR2 are MNHEY and SMNVEV (reference sequence). CDR3 DNA sequence: TGTGCCAGCAGTTTAAGCAGCAATCAGCCCCAGCATTTT. Protein sequence: CASSLSSNQPQHF.